The 23 T cell receptor beta chains listed next were all sequenced from one sample in a study of blood T cells in healthy people across ages. The second PCR ran about 6 to 11 cycles with a sample-barcoded 5' primer and J-beta primers. TCRdb passed the 5' RACE reads through MiXCR, listing each CDR3 protein once. The sample consists of about 780,000 distinct CDR3 sequences, roughly 25% of them appearing once. This same sample was also taken into another study, of T cells of mothers and their children.

Sequencing used blood. Every receptor here comes from a boy between 10 and 17 years old in good health.

In this sample, this clonotype turned up a few times. This chain joins TRBV4-1 and TRBJ2-7; 10 bases are shared with TRBD1. Germline V gives CDR1 MGHRA, CDR2 YSYEKL. This CDR3 comprises 15 residues. V was pared by 3 bases and J by 7 bases, with 9 bases of the junction left unmatched. The DNA of the CDR3 is TGCGCCAGCAGCCACTACGACAGGGGGCTGAGAGAGCAGTACTTC. This codes for CASSHYDRGLREQYF.

This clonotype was picked up many times. J is TRBJ1-2 and V is TRBV2, with no clear D. Per the germline V gene, CDR1 is SNHLY and CDR2 is FYNNEI. CDR3 length: 11 amino acids. Trimming took off 8 bases at V and 8 bases at J, with 12 bases between the two ends. The CDR3 DNA follows: TGTGCCAGCCTCGGGCGTTCGGGCTACACCTTC. This encodes CASLGRSGYTF.

This clonotype occurred a few times. CDR3 residues: CASSVQVDRGNTIYF. CDR3 nucleotide sequence: TGTGCCAGCAGCGTACAAGTAGATCGTGGAAACACCATATATTTT. The chain employs TRBV9 and TRBJ1-3; D not certain. V lost 1 base, J lost 3 bases, and 11 bases lay in between. Germline values: CDR1 SGDLS, CDR2 YYNGEE. The CDR3 runs to 15 residues. The variable domain in full, completed from reference TRBV9 and TRBJ1-3, reads DSGVTQTPKHLITATGQRVTLRCSPRSGDLSVYWYQQSLDQGLQFLIQYYNGEERAKGNILERFSAQQFPDLHSELNLSSLELGDSALYFCASSVQVDRGNTIYFGEGSWLTVV.

This chain connects TRBV7-3 to TRBJ2-5; D might be TRBD2 (7 bases). Germline lookup yields CDR1 SGHTA and CDR2 FQGTGA. CDR3 length equals 15 residues. The V and J ends lost 2 bases and 2 bases respectively, with 12 bases between them. CDR3 sequence reads: CASSLGRGTQETQYF. The CDR3 nucleotides read TGTGCCAGCAGCTTAGGGCGGGGGACACAAGAGACCCAGTACTTC.

The rearrangement joins TRBV6-1 to TRBJ1-5; 7 bases are a match to TRBD1. Germline V gene data show CDR1 as MNHNS and CDR2 as SASEGT. The CDR3 covers 20 residues. V dropped 6 bases and J dropped 2; count of bases not matched to a gene: 22. Written as DNA, the CDR3 is TGTGCCAGCAGGAAAGCCGACGATAGGGGACAGTATTTGGGCAATCAGCCCCAGCATTTT. The encoded protein is CASRKADDRGQYLGNQPQHF.

CDR3 DNA: TGTGCCAGCACGGGGGGGCTTTCCTACAATGAGCAGTTCTTC. As protein: CASTGGLSYNEQFF. The chain recombines TRBV12-3 or TRBV12-4 with TRBJ2-1; 8 bases map to TRBD2. Trimming at V came to 7 bases and at J to 1 base, leaving 3 bases not matched to a gene. This CDR3 contains 14 residues.

This clonotype was seen more than once but under ten times. The V gene is TRBV5-1, the J gene TRBJ2-2; 7 nucleotides align to TRBD1. The CDR3 runs to 16 residues. V shed 1 base, J shed 4 bases, and the junction held 7 bases outside the gene matches. Germline V CDR1 and CDR2: SGHRS, YFSETQ. The CDR3 nucleotides are TGCGCCAGCAGCTTGTTGCAGGGGGATTTCACCGGGGAGCTGTTTTTT. Residues: CASSLLQGDFTGELFF.

The gene calls are TRBV10-2 and TRBJ2-5, with D possibly TRBD1 on 6 matching bases. Between the trimmed V and J ends, which lost 9 bases and 5 bases, there was a span of 16 bases. The CDR3 runs to 13 residues. Germline CDR1 and CDR2: WSHSY and SAAADI. The CDR3 loop reads CARSPPRGETQYF. The CDR3 DNA sequence: TGCGCCAGGTCCCCCCCAAGGGGGGAGACCCAGTACTTC.

This clonotype was observed a handful of times. This chain links TRBV5-1 with TRBJ2-3; TRBD1 is a possible D gene (5 bases). Germline V CDR1 and CDR2: SGHRS, YFSETQ. Trimming stripped 3 bases from V and 4 bases from J, with 21 bases between. The CDR3 has 17 amino acids. As DNA, the CDR3 is TGCGCCAGCAGCTCAGGCAGGGATTTGGTCGGTTCAGATACGCAGTATTTT. It translates to CASSSGRDLVGSDTQYF.

This clonotype was seen ten or more times. The genes are TRBV7-9 and TRBJ1-2; 8 nucleotides match TRBD1. Germline CDR1 reads SEHNR; CDR2 reads FQNEAQ (reference sequence). Germline trimming cut 5 bases from V and 7 bases from J; bases unmatched to any gene: 9. The CDR3 covers 14 residues. The CDR3, as DNA: TGTGCCAGCAGCCATTTGACAGGGGCCAGTGGCTACACCTTC. Translated, it gives CASSHLTGASGYTF.

This chain uses TRBV12-3 or TRBV12-4 with TRBJ2-3; 9 bases fit TRBD2. The trim removed 1 base at V and 0 bases at J, leaving 2 bases unmatched. The CDR3 length is 16 residues. This CDR3 reads CASSLDTSGSTDTQYF. The CDR3 DNA sequence: TGTGCCAGCAGTTTAGATACTAGCGGGAGCACAGATACGCAGTATTTT.

This sequence joins TRBV6-5 and TRBJ2-3, with D possibly matching TRBD1 (6 bases). Trimming removed 0 bases from V and 0 bases from J, with 7 bases in between. The CDR3 is 15 residues long. Germline V lookup: CDR1 MNHEY, CDR2 SVGAGI. The CDR3 nucleotides are TGTGCCAGCAGTTACTCCGGGACAAGCACAGATACGCAGTATTTT. The encoded protein is CASSYSGTSTDTQYF.

V gene TRBV6-5 combines with J gene TRBJ2-7, with D unclear. Judging by the DNA end, TRBJ2-1 fits better; the J call may be wrong. The germline V gene encodes CDR1 MNHEY and CDR2 SVGAGI. The CDR3 length is 12 residues. The CDR3 DNA sequence: TGTGCCAGCAGTTCAACTCATAATGAGCAGTTCTTC. It is translated as CASSSTHNEQFF.

This clonotype appeared a few times. This chain joins TRBV12-3 or TRBV12-4 and TRBJ2-5, with 8 positions matching TRBD1. This CDR3 spans 14 amino acids. J gave up 5 bases and V 6 bases, and 8 bases lay outside the gene matches. The CDR3 nucleotides read TGTGCCAGCAGATTACAGGGGGTCATGGAGACCCAGTACTTC. This sequence encodes CASRLQGVMETQYF.

The chain uses TRBV28 and TRBJ2-7; TRBD1 or TRBD2 may be the D gene (5 bases each). CDR1 and CDR2 from the germline V gene are MDHEN and SYDVKM. Trimming removed 3 bases from V and 3 bases from J, with 15 bases in between. The CDR3 covers 15 residues. The CDR3 loop is CASSFGPGTGYEQYF. The DNA of the CDR3 is TGTGCCAGCAGTTTCGGTCCAGGGACCGGCTACGAGCAGTACTTC. Full variable domain (rest looked up from reference TRBV28 and TRBJ2-7): DVKVTQSSRYLVKRTGEKVFLECVQDMDHENMFWYRQDPGLGLRLIYFSYDVKMKEKGDIPEGYSVSREKKERFSLILESASTNQTSMYLCASSFGPGTGYEQYFGPGTRLTVT.

This clonotype was observed a handful of times. The rearrangement uses TRBV4-1 and TRBJ1-3; TRBD1 aligns across 8 bases. The J segment lost 2 bases and the V segment lost 7 bases, leaving 13 bases of the junction unmatched. Germline CDR1 reads MGHRA; CDR2 reads YSYEKL. The CDR3 sequence is 17 residues long. CDR3 in amino acids: CASTDRQDRVTGNTIYF. For the CDR3, the DNA is TGCGCCAGCACCGATCGCCAGGACAGGGTGACTGGAAACACCATATATTTT.

This rearrangement joins TRBV30 to TRBJ1-2; D not resolved. The CDR3 sequence is 17 residues long. The V end lost 3 bases, the J end lost 4 bases, and 24 bases lay between the germline ends. CDR1 is GTSNPN and CDR2 is SVGIG in the germline V gene (reference sequence). The CDR3 here is CAWSATLLSELRYGYTF. CDR3 nucleotides: TGTGCCTGGAGCGCTACGCTATTATCCGAGTTGCGCTATGGCTACACCTTC.

The chain recombines TRBV12-3 or TRBV12-4 with TRBJ2-5; D ambiguous. The J call could be wrong; TRBJ2-1 is a better fit for the DNA end. The CDR3 loop spans 13 amino acids. CDR3 loop: CASSPGPAHEQFF. CDR3 coding DNA: TGTGCCAGCAGTCCCGGCCCGGCCCATGAGCAGTTCTTC.

This rearrangement joins TRBV9 to TRBJ2-5; perhaps D is TRBD1 or TRBD2 (5 bases each). CDR1 and CDR2 from the germline V gene are SGDLS and YYNGEE. V was cut by 0 bases and J by 4 bases, with 10 bases left in between. The CDR3 sequence is 14 residues long. The CDR3 DNA reads as TGTGCCAGCAGCGTAGGGGGGTCCCGAGAGACCCAGTACTTC. Protein product: CASSVGGSRETQYF.

This clonotype was counted between two and nine times. The rearrangement uses TRBV6-4 and TRBJ2-3; no clear D. Germline V gives CDR1 MRHNA, CDR2 SNTAGT. Trimming shortened V by 9 bases and J by 1 base, and 11 bases separated the two germline ends. CDR3 size: 13 residues. Written as DNA, the CDR3 is TGTGCCAGAGTTCAGAGCCGCACAGATACGCAGTATTTT. Translated, it gives CARVQSRTDTQYF.

This rearrangement joins TRBV6-1 to TRBJ1-2; TRBD1 agrees at 8 bases. The germline CDR1 and CDR2 sequences are MNHNS and SASEGT. Trimming removed 6 bases from V and 6 bases from J; junction bases left unmatched: 6. This CDR3 has 13 amino acids. The CDR3 DNA sequence: TGTGCCAGCAGACAGACAGGGGATGATGGCTACACCTTC. As protein: CASRQTGDDGYTF.

This chain links TRBV12-3 or TRBV12-4 with TRBJ2-2, with D perhaps matching TRBD1 or TRBD2 (6 bases each). The CDR3 sequence is 15 residues long. Trimming left V 4 bases short and J 3 bases short, with 12 bases between. CDR3 nucleotides: TGTGCCAGCAGTTCGGGCGGGACACACACCGGGGAGCTGTTTTTT. This gives the protein CASSSGGTHTGELFF.

The chain joins TRBV9 to TRBJ2-1, with D maybe TRBD2 (7 bases). Germline V lookup: CDR1 SGDLS, CDR2 YYNGEE. V gave up 3 bases and J gave up 2 bases, with 15 bases separating them. CDR3 size: 16 residues. The CDR3 loop is CASSERRGGAYNEQFF. The CDR3, as DNA: TGTGCCAGCAGCGAACGGAGAGGGGGGGCCTACAATGAGCAGTTCTTC.